This T cell receptor beta chain appears in the sequencing data of a study of T cells in Graves' hyperthyroidism and ophthalmopathy. Study-wide results and caveats: Among thyroid clonotypes expanded above 0.001, most also appeared in blood.

Subjects aged 18 to 65 presented with newly diagnosed hyperthyroidism of less than 2 months' duration. Amplified regions were TCR beta CDR3 sequences from RNA transcripts. HTBI primers drove first-round RT-PCR of the TCR CDR3. TCRdb re-analysed the multiplex PCR reads in MiXCR, keeping a single row per CDR3 protein. The top ten clones hold around a third of a sample with roughly 700,000 distinct CDR3 sequences, over 35% of them seen once. The J segment lost 5 bases and the V segment lost 5 bases, leaving 10 bases of the junction unmatched. CDR3 length: 15 amino acids. Germline CDR1 MDHEN, CDR2 SYDVKM. This clonotype was picked up a small number of times. The antigen is unknown.

The chain recombines TRBV28 with TRBJ2-7; 9 bases agree with TRBD1. This TCR came from a middle-aged woman with Graves' hyperthyroidism. Input material: blood. CDR3 protein: CASSPTGTGPHEQYF. The CDR3 coding sequence is TGTGCCAGCAGTCCCACCGGGACAGGGCCCCACGAGCAGTACTTC.